This T cell receptor beta chain appears in the sequencing data of a study of spatial heterogeneity in lung cancer. Overall study: TCR transcript counts in tumor regions correlated strongly with a T cell module score from matched bulk RNA-seq.

Study-level findings and limits: Tumors with more nonsynonymous mutations had more expanded intratumoral alpha and beta TCRs.

The time point here: sample taken at primary tumor resection. Untreated early-stage non-small cell lung cancer patients, around 70 in total, were the donors. The study sequenced unsorted whole RNA from tumor, nontumor lung or frozen PBMC. This clonotype was detected many times. Its antigen is undetermined. The germline V gene encodes CDR1 LGHNA and CDR2 YNFKEQ. The CDR3 contains 15 residues. V was cut by 5 bases and J by 3 bases, with 16 bases left in between. Unique molecular identifiers tagged every individual TCR cDNA molecule. MiXCR was run by TCRdb on the 5' RACE reads, yielding one entry per CDR3 protein. This table holds 16,000 or so distinct CDR3 sequences, about 6.5% found once.

This sample comprised lung tumor tissue, obtained at surgery. J is TRBJ2-5 and V is TRBV4-2; D might be TRBD1 or TRBD2, each matching 7 bases. This receptor was obtained from a female donor with early-stage non-small cell lung cancer. The CDR3 coding sequence is TGTGCCAGCAGCGGCCCAGGGGGGGGAGAAGAGACCCAGTACTTC. It yields the protein CASSGPGGGEETQYF.